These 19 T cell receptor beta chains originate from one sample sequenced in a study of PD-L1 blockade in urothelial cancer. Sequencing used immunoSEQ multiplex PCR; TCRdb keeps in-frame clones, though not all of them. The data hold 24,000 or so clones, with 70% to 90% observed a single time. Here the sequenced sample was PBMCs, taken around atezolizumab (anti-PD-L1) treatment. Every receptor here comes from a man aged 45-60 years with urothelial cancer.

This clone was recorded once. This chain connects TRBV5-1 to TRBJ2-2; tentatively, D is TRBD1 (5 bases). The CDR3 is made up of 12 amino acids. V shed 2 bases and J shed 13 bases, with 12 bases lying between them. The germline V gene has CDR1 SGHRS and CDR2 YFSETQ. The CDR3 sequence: CASSFRDSGLFF. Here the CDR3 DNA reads TGCGCCAGCAGCTTCAGGGATTCGGGGCTGTTTTTT.

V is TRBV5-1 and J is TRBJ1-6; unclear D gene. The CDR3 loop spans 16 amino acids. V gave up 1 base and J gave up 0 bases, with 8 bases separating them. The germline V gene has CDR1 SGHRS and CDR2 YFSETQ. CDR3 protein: CASSLPGSSYNSPLHF. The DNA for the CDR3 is TGCGCCAGCAGCTTGCCCGGGAGCTCCTATAATTCACCCCTCCACTTT.

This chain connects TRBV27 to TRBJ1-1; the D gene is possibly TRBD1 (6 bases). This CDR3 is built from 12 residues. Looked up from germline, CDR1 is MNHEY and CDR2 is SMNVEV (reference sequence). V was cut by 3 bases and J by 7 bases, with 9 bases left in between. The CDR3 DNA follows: TGTGCCAGCAGTTTTCCACAGGGTGAAGCTTTCTTT. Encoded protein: CASSFPQGEAFF.

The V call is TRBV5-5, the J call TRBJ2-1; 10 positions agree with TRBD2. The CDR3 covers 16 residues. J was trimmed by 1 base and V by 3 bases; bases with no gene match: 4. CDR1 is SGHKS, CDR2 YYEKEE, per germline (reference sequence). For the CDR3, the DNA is TGTGCCAGCAGCTCCTGGACTAGCGGATCCTACAATGAGCAGTTCTTC. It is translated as CASSSWTSGSYNEQFF.

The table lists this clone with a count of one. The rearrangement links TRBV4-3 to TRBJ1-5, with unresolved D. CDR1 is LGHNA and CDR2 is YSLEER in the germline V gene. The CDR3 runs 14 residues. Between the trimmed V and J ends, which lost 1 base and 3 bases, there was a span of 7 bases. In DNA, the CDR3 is TGCGCCAGCAGCCAAGGCCCAGACAATCAGCCCCAGCATTTT. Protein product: CASSQGPDNQPQHF.

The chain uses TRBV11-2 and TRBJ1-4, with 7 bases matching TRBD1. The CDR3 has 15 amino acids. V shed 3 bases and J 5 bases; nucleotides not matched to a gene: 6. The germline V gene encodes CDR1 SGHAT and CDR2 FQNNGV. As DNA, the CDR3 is TGTGCCAGCAGCTTGACAGGGAGTCCGAATGAAAAACTGTTTTTT. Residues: CASSLTGSPNEKLFF. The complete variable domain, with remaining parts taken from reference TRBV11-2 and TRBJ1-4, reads EAGVAQSPRYKIIEKRQSVAFWCNPISGHATLYWYQQILGQGPKLLIQFQNNGVVDDSQLPKDRFSAERLKGVDSTLKIQPAKLEDSAVYLCASSLTGSPNEKLFFGSGTQLSVL.

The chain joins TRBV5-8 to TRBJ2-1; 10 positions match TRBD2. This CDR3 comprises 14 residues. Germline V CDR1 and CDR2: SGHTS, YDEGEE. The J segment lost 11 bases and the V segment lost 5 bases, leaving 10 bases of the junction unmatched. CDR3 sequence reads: CASRETGTSAKQFF. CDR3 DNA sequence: TGTGCCAGCAGGGAAACCGGGACTAGCGCAAAGCAGTTCTTC.

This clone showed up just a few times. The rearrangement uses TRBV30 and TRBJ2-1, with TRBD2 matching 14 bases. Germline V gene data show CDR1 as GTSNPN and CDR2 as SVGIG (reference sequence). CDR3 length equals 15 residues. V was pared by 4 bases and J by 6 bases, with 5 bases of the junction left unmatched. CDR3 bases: TGTGCCTGGAATTGGGGGACTAGCGGGAGCAATGAGCAGTTCTTC. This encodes CAWNWGTSGSNEQFF.

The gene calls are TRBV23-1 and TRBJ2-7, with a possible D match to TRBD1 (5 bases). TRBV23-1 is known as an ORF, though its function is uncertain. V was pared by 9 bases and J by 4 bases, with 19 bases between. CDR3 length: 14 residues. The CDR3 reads CASKPGQGGYEQYF. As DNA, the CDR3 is TGCGCCAGTAAACCGGGCCAGGGCGGTTACGAGCAGTACTTC.

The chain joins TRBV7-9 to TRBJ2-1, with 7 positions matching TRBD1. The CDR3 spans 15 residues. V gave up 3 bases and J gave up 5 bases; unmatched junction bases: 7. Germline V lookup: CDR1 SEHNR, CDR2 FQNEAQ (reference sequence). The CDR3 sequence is CASSFPGGPNNEQFF. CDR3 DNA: TGTGCCAGCAGCTTTCCAGGGGGACCCAACAATGAGCAGTTCTTC.

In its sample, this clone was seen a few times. The DNA of the CDR3 is TGCGCCAGCAGCTTGGGGCTCGTTCAGGGGCGCTATGGCTACACCTTC. Protein sequence: CASSLGLVQGRYGYTF. V usage is TRBV5-1 and J usage is TRBJ1-2; perhaps TRBD1 as D (6 bases). CDR3 length: 16 amino acids. Germline CDR1 is SGHRS and CDR2 is YFSETQ. V lost 0 bases to trimming and J lost 4 bases, with 16 bases between them.

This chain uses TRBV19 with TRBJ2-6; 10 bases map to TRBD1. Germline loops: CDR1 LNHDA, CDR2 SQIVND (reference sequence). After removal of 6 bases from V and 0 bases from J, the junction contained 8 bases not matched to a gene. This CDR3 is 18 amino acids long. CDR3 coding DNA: TGTGCCAGTAGGGCCGGGACAGGGGTTAACTCTGGGGCCAACGTCCTGACTTTC. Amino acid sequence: CASRAGTGVNSGANVLTF.

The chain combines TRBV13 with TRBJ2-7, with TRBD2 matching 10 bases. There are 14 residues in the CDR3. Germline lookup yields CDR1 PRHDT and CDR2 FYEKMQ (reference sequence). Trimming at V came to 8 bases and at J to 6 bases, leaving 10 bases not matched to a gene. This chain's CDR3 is CASRERGGGSEQYF. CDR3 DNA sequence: TGTGCCAGCCGGGAGCGGGGGGGCGGGAGCGAGCAGTACTTC.

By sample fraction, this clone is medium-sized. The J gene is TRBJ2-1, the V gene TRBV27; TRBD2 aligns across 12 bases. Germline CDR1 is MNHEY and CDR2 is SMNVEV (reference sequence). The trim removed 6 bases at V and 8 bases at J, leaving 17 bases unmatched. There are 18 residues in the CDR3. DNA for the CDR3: TGTGCCAGCAGGCTTTATCTCCCTAGCGGGAGGGCCGGCGATGAGCAGTTCTTC. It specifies CASRLYLPSGRAGDEQFF.

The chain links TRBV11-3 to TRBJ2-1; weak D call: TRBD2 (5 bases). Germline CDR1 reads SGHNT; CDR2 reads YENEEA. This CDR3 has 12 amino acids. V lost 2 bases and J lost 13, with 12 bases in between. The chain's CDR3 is CASSLSGGIQFF. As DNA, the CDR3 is TGTGCCAGCAGCTTAAGTGGAGGAATCCAGTTCTTC.

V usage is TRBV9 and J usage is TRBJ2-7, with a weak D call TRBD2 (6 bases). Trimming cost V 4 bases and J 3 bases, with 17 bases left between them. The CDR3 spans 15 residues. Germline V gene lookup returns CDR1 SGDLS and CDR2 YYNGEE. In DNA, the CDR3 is TGTGCCAGCAGCCCATGGGACTTAGTGAACTACGAGCAGTACTTC. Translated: CASSPWDLVNYEQYF. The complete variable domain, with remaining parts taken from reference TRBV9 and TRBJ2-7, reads DSGVTQTPKHLITATGQRVTLRCSPRSGDLSVYWYQQSLDQGLQFLIQYYNGEERAKGNILERFSAQQFPDLHSELNLSSLELGDSALYFCASSPWDLVNYEQYFGPGTRLTVT.

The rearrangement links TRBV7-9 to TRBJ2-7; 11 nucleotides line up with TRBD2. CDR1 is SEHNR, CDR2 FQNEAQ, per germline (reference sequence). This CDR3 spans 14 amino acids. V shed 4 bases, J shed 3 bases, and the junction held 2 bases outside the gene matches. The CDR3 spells CASSWTSGYYEQYF. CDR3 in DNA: TGTGCCAGCAGCTGGACTAGCGGGTACTACGAGCAGTACTTC.

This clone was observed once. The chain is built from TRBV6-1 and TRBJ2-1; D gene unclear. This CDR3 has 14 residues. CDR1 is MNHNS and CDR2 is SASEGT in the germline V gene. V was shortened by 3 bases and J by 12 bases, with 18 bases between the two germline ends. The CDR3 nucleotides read TGTGCCAGCAGTGACCCCCCCAGAACCCCAGGGCAGTTCTTC. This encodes CASSDPPRTPGQFF.

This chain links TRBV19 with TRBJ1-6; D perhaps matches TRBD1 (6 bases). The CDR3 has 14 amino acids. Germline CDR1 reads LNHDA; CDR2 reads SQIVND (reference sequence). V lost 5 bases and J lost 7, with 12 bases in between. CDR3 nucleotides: TGTGCCAGTAGTCTCCGGGACATAAATTCACCCCTCCACTTT. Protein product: CASSLRDINSPLHF.